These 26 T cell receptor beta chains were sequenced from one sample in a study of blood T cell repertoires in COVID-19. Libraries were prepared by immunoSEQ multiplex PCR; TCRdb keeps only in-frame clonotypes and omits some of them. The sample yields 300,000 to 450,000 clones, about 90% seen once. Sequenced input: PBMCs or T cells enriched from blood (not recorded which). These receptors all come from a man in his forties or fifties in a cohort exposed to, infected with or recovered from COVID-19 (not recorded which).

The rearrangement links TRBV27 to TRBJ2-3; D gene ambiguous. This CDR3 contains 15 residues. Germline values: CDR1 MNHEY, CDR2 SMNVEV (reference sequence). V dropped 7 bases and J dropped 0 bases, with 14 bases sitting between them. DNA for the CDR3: TGTGCCAGCACTCTCCTCCCACTCAGCACAGATACGCAGTATTTT. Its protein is CASTLLPLSTDTQYF.

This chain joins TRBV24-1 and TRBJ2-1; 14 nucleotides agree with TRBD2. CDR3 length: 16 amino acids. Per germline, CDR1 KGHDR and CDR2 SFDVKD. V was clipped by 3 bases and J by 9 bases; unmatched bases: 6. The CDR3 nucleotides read TGTGCCACCAGTGATCTGCGGACTAGCGGGAGGTCTGAGCAGTTCTTC. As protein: CATSDLRTSGRSEQFF.

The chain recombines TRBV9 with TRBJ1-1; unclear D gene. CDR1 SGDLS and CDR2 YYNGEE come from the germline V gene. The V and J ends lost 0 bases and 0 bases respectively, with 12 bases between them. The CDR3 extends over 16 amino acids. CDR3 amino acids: CASSVDHRTLNTEAFF. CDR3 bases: TGTGCCAGCAGCGTAGATCACAGAACCCTGAACACTGAAGCTTTCTTT.

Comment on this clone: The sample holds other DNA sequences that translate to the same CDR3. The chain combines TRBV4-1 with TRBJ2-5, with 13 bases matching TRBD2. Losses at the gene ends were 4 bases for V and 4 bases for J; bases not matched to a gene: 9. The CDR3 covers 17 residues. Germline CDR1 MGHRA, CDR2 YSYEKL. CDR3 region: CASSPRTSGSGRETQYF. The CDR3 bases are TGCGCCAGCAGCCCCCGGACTAGCGGGAGTGGGCGAGAGACCCAGTACTTC.

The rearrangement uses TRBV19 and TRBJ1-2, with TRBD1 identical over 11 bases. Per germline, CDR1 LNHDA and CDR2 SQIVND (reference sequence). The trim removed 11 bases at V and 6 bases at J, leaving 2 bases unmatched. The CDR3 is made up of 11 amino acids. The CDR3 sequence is CAGQGANGYTF. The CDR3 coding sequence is TGTGCCGGACAGGGGGCGAATGGCTACACCTTC. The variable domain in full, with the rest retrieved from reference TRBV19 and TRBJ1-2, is DGGITQSPKYLFRKEGQNVTLSCEQNLNHDAMYWYRQDPGQGLRLIYYSQIVNDFQKGDIAEGYSVSREKKESFPLTVTSAQKNPTAFYLCAGQGANGYTFGSGTRLTVV.

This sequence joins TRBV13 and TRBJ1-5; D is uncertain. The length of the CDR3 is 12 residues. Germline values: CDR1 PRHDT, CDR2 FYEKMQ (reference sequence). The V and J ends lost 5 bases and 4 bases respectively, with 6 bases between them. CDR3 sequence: CASSRMNQPQHF. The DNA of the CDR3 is TGTGCCAGCAGCCGTATGAATCAGCCCCAGCATTTT. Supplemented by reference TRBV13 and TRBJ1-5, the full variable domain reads AAGVIQSPRHLIKEKRETATLKCYPIPRHDTVYWYQQGPGQDPQFLISFYEKMQSDKGSIPDRFSAQQFSDYHSELNMSSLELGDSALYFCASSRMNQPQHFGDGTRLSIL.

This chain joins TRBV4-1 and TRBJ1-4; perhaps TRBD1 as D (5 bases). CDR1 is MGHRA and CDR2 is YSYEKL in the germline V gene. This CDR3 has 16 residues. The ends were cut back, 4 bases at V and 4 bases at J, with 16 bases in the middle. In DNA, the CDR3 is TGCGCCAGCAGCCTGACCCAAAGACAGAGTAATGAAAAACTGTTTTTT. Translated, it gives CASSLTQRQSNEKLFF.

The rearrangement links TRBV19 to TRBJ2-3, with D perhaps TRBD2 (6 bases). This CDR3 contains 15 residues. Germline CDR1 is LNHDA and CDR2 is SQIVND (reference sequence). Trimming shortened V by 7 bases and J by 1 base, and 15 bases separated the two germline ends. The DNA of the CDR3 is TGTGCCAGTACCCGGAGGGGAGTTCGCACAGATACGCAGTATTTT. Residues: CASTRRGVRTDTQYF.

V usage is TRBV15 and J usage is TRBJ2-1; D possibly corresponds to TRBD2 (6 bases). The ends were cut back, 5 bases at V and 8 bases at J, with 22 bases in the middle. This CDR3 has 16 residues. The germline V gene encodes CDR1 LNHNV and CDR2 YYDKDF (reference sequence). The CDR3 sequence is CATSRPFSGVSDEQFF. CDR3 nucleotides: TGTGCCACCAGCCGCCCCTTTTCGGGAGTGTCGGATGAGCAGTTCTTC.

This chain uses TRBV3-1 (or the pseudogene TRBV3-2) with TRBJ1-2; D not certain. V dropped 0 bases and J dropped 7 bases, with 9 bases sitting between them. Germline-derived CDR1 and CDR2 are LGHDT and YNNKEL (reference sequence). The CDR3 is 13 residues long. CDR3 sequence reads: CASSQDRSGGYTF. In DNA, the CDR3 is TGTGCCAGCAGCCAAGACAGGTCCGGTGGCTACACCTTC.

The CDR3 reads CASSLDSGGFSGNTIYF. The CDR3 region has the DNA TGTGCCAGCAGCTTAGATTCGGGTGGCTTCTCTGGAAACACCATATATTTT. This chain connects TRBV13 to TRBJ1-3; D not resolved. This CDR3 has 17 residues. V lost 1 base to trimming and J lost 0 bases, with 13 bases between them. Germline V gene data show CDR1 as PRHDT and CDR2 as FYEKMQ (reference sequence).

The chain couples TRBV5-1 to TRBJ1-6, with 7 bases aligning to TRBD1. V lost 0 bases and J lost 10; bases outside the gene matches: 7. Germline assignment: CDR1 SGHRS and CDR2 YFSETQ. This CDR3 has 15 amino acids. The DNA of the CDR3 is TGCGCCAGCAGCTTGGATGGAGGGGGCGCATCACCCCTCCACTTT. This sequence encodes CASSLDGGGASPLHF.

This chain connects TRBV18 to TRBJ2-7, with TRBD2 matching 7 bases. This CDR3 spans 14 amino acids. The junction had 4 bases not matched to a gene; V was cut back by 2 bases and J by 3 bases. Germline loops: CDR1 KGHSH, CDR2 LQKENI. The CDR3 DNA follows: TGTGCCAGCTCACCAAGCGGGGATTTCTACGAGCAGTACTTC. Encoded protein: CASSPSGDFYEQYF. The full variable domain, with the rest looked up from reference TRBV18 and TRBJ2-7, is NAGVMQNPRHLVRRRGQEARLRCSPMKGHSHVYWYRQLPEEGLKFMVYLQKENIIDESGMPKERFSAEFPKEGPSILRIQQVVRGDSAAYFCASSPSGDFYEQYFGPGTRLTVT.

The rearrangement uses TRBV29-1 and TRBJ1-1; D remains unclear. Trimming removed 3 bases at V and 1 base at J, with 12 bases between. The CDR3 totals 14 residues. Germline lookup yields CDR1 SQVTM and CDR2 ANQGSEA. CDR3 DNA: TGCAGCGTTGATTTACGGGGAGGGAACACTGAAGCTTTCTTT. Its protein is CSVDLRGGNTEAFF.

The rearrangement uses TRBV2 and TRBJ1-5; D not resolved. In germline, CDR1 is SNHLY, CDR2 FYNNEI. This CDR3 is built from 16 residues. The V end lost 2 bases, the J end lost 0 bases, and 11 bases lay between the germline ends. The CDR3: CASSELGGGSNQPQHF. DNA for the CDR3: TGTGCCAGCAGTGAATTGGGTGGCGGTAGCAATCAGCCCCAGCATTTT.

CDR3: CASSLSSRGNTEAFF. In nucleotides, the CDR3 is TGTGCCAGCAGTTTATCTTCCAGGGGGAACACTGAAGCTTTCTTT. This chain links TRBV27 with TRBJ1-1; a weak D match, TRBD1 (6 bases). V lost 0 bases and J lost 1, with 9 bases in between. The CDR3 is made up of 15 amino acids. Looked up from germline, CDR1 is MNHEY and CDR2 is SMNVEV (reference sequence).

Written as DNA, the CDR3 is TGTGCCAGCAGCGTCCCGGGACAGGGGCACTACGAGCAGTACTTC. This codes for CASSVPGQGHYEQYF. The V call is TRBV11-2, the J call TRBJ2-7; 10 bases align to TRBD1. With V trimmed by 5 bases and J by 3 bases, 7 bases remained unmatched. This CDR3 comprises 15 residues. Germline values: CDR1 SGHAT, CDR2 FQNNGV.

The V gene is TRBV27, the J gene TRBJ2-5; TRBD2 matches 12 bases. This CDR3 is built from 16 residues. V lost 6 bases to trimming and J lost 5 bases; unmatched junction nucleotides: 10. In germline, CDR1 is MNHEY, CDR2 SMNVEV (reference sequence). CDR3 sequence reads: CASRDGLAGIGETQYF. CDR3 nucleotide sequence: TGTGCCAGCAGGGACGGACTAGCGGGAATTGGTGAGACCCAGTACTTC.

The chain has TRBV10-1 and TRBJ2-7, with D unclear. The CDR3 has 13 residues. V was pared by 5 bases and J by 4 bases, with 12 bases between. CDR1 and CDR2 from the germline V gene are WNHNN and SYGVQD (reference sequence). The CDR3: CASSIGGGYEQYF. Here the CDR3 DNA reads TGCGCCAGCAGTATCGGCGGCGGATACGAGCAGTACTTC.

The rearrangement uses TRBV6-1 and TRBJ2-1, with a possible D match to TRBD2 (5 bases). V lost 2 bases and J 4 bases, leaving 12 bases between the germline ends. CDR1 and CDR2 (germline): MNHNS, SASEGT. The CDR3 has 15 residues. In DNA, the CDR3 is TGTGCCAGCAGTGAAAGGCGGGCTCTTTACAATGAGCAGTTCTTC. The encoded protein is CASSERRALYNEQFF.

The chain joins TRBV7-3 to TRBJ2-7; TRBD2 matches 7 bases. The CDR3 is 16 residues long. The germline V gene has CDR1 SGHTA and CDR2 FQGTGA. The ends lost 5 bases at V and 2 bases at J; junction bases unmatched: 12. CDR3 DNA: TGTGCCAGCAGCCCCAAAGCCGGGACTACCCCCTACGAGCAGTACTTC. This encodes CASSPKAGTTPYEQYF.

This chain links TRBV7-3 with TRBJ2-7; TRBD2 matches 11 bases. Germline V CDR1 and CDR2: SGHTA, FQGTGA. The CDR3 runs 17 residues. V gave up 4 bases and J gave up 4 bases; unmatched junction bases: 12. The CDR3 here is CASSYGTSGSGGYEQYF. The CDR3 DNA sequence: TGTGCCAGCAGCTACGGGACTAGCGGATCTGGGGGTTACGAGCAGTACTTC.

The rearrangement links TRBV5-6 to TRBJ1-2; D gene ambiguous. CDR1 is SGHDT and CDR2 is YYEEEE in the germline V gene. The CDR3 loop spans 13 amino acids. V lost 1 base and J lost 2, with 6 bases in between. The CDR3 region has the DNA TGTGCCAGCAGCTTGCGGGTAAACTATGGCTACACCTTC. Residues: CASSLRVNYGYTF.

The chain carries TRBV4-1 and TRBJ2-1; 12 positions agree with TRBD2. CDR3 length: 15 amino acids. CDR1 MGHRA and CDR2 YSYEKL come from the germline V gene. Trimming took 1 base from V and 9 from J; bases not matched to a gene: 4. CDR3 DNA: TGCGCCAGCAGCCAAGGACTAGCGGGAGTCGGTGAGCAGTTCTTC. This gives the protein CASSQGLAGVGEQFF.

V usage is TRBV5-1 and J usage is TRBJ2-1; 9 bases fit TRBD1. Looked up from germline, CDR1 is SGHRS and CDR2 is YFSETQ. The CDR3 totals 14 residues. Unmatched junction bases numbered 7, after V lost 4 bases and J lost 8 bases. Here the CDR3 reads CASSTGTGSDEQFF. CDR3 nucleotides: TGCGCCAGCAGCACCGGGACAGGGTCAGATGAGCAGTTCTTC.

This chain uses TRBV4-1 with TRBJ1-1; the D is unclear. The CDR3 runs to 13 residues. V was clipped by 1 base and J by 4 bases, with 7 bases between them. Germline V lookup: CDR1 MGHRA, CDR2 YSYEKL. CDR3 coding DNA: TGCGCCAGCAGCCAAGGAGGCGTCACTGAAGCTTTCTTT. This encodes CASSQGGVTEAFF.